Listed below are T cell receptor beta chains from one sample, sequenced in a study of blood T cell repertoires in COVID-19. This table comes from immunoSEQ multiplex PCR, and its TCRdb copy is limited to in-frame clones, with some not included. The data show 150,000 to 200,000 clones, about 80% seen once. The specimen sequenced was peripheral blood. The source of these receptors is a man between 65 and 80 years old with active or convalescent COVID-19. CDR3s include the opening cysteine and the closing phenylalanine or tryptophan. A D gene is named only where the DNA matches it firmly. Not all rows give a size; the values are once, few, many and, for expanded clones, a class.

.	TRBV2	TRBJ1-1	.	TGTGCCAGCAGCTTGTCACCGGCCCCGGGTGAAGCTTTCTTT	CASSLSPAPGEAFF
TRBD1	TRBV9	TRBJ1-6	.	TGTGCCAGCAGCGCCGGGACAGGACGTTCACCCCTCCACTTT	CASSAGTGRSPLHF
.	TRBV3-1/TRBV3-2	TRBJ2-3	.	TGTGCCAGCAGCCATAATGGGGGGGCGCGAGATACGCAGTATTTT	CASSHNGGARDTQYF
.	TRBV18	TRBJ1-2	.	TGTGCCAGCTCACCAGAGGAGGTCGGTTGGGGTGGCTACACCTTC	CASSPEEVGWGGYTF
.	TRBV5-1	TRBJ2-6	once	TGCGCCAGCAGCGATGAAGGGGCCGGGGCCAACGTCCTGACTTTC	CASSDEGAGANVLTF
.	TRBV30	TRBJ2-1	.	TGTGCCTGGAGTGCGGACTATCGGGGGTACAATGAGCAGTTCTTC	CAWSADYRGYNEQFF
.	TRBV4-3	TRBJ1-1	many	TGCGCCAGCAGCCAAGAAAGCCTGAGAAACACTGAAGCTTTCTTT	CASSQESLRNTEAFF
TRBD1	TRBV7-2	TRBJ2-5	.	TGTGCCAGCAGCCGCCAATCGGACAGGGGAGAGACCCAGTACTTC	CASSRQSDRGETQYF
TRBD1	TRBV6-2/TRBV6-3	TRBJ2-5	.	TGTGCCAGCAGCCCCTGGACAGGGGGCGGGTGGGAGACCCAGTACTTC	CASSPWTGGGWETQYF
TRBD1	TRBV6-5	TRBJ1-6	.	TGTGCCAGCAGTCCCCAAGGGGGCATGGGTTCACCCCTCCACTTT	CASSPQGGMGSPLHF
.	TRBV4-1	TRBJ2-7	.	TGCGCCAGCTCCGGGAGCCGTAACGAGCAGTACTTC	CASSGSRNEQYF
.	TRBV19	TRBJ1-5	.	TGTGCCAGTAGTATAGGGACAGTCAACAATCAGCCCCAGCATTTT	CASSIGTVNNQPQHF
.	TRBV25-1	TRBJ1-2	once	TGTGCCAGCAGTGAAGTTGGCTTCTATGGCTACACCTTC	CASSEVGFYGYTF
.	TRBV2	TRBJ2-1	.	TGTGCCAGCAGTGCCCACCGTAACCCCACAAACAATGAGCAGTTCTTC	CASSAHRNPTNNEQFF
.	TRBV3-1/TRBV3-2	TRBJ2-4	.	TGTGCCAGCAGCCAAGAATCCCAGATTTTAGCCAAAAACATTCAGTACTTC	CASSQESQILAKNIQYF
.	TRBV11-2	TRBJ2-7	few	TGTGCCAGCAGCTTAACAGGGAGAAACGAGCAGTACTTC	CASSLTGRNEQYF
.	TRBV9	TRBJ2-5	.	TGTGCCAGCAGCGTCCGGGAAAGCAGGCGAGAGACCCAGTACTTC	CASSVRESRRETQYF
.	TRBV19	TRBJ2-2	.	TGTGCCAGTAGTAGTGACACCCTGACGACCGGGGAGCTGTTTTTT	CASSSDTLTTGELFF
.	TRBV4-1	TRBJ1-1	.	TGCGCCAGCAGCCAAGACCCCCCTCAGGGGCTGTGGACTGAAGCTTTCTTT	CASSQDPPQGLWTEAFF
TRBD1	TRBV4-1	TRBJ2-5	.	TGCGCCAGCAGCCAAGAGGGGACAGTCGCTTCGAAACAAGAGACCCAGTACTTC	CASSQEGTVASKQETQYF
TRBD1	TRBV19	TRBJ1-1	.	TGTGCCAGTAAAACAGGGGGCACGAGGACTGAAGCTTTCTTT	CASKTGGTRTEAFF
TRBD1	TRBV6-5	TRBJ2-3	.	TGTGCCAGCAGACATATACAGGGGACAGATACGCAGTATTTT	CASRHIQGTDTQYF
.	TRBV30	TRBJ1-5	.	TGTGCCTGGAGTGTGGGGGGGGCTAATCGCAATCAGCCCCAGCATTTT	CAWSVGGANRNQPQHF
.	TRBV25-1	TRBJ2-4	once	TGTGCCAGCAGTGAGGAGGGAGCCAAAAACATTCAGTACTTC	CASSEEGAKNIQYF
.	TRBV18	TRBJ1-1	few	TGTGCCAGCTCACCGGGACAGAACACTGAAGCTTTCTTT	CASSPGQNTEAFF
TRBD1	TRBV27	TRBJ1-4	.	TGTGCCAGCAGCGCTATGACAGGGGTGAATGAAAAACTGTTTTTT	CASSAMTGVNEKLFF
TRBD1	TRBV19	TRBJ1-1	.	TGTGCCAGTAGTCCCTCGACAGGGGCCCTAGAGAACACTGAAGCTTTCTTT	CASSPSTGALENTEAFF
.	TRBV18	TRBJ2-7	.	TGTGCCAGCTCTCCCACCGACTCAACCCAGACTCAAAAGTACTTC	CASSPTDSTQTQKYF
TRBD2	TRBV29-1	TRBJ2-3	.	TGCAGCGTTGTGGGAGCGGGAGGCCCCGATACGCAGTATTTT	CSVVGAGGPDTQYF
TRBD1	TRBV11-3	TRBJ2-3	.	TGTGCCAGCAGCTTAGCAGGGGGCGGCACAGATACGCAGTATTTT	CASSLAGGGTDTQYF
TRBD2	TRBV6-6	TRBJ2-1	.	TGTGCCAGCAGTCCACCGGGACTAGCGGGTAATGAGCAGTTCTTC	CASSPPGLAGNEQFF
.	TRBV28	TRBJ1-6	.	TGTGCCAGCACAGGAGGTAATTCACCCCTCCACTTT	CASTGGNSPLHF
.	TRBV6-6	TRBJ2-1	.	TGTGCCAGCAGTTTACCGGGAGTGGACAATGAGCAGTTCTTC	CASSLPGVDNEQFF
TRBD2	TRBV7-2	TRBJ2-3	.	TGTGCCAGCAGCTTAGCGCGGGCTAGCGGACGCACAGATACGCAGTATTTT	CASSLARASGRTDTQYF
TRBD1	TRBV5-1	TRBJ1-4	.	TGCGCCAGCAGCTACACAGGGGCCACAACTAATGAAAAACTGTTTTTT	CASSYTGATTNEKLFF
.	TRBV5-1	TRBJ1-5	.	TGCGCCAGCAGCTTGGCTCAGGATCAGCCCCAGCATTTT	CASSLAQDQPQHF
TRBD1	TRBV19	TRBJ2-7	.	TGTGCCAGTAGTCCCCGGGACAGGGAAGATAGGCAGTACTTC	CASSPRDREDRQYF
.	TRBV5-1	TRBJ2-2	.	TGCGCCAGCAGCTTGGTAGGAGGGTCCGGGGAGCTGTTTTTT	CASSLVGGSGELFF
TRBD1	TRBV5-1	TRBJ2-7	.	TGCGCCAGCAAGGGACAGGGGGCCGCGAACGAGCAGTACTTC	CASKGQGAANEQYF
TRBD1	TRBV4-3	TRBJ1-5	.	TGCGCCAGCAGCCAAGATCTTAGGCGAGACAGGGAGAGGCAGCCCCAGCATTTT	CASSQDLRRDRERQPQHF
.	TRBV20-1	TRBJ1-2	.	TGCAGTGCTAGTATCCAACAGGGTTCCTATGGCTACACCTTC	CSASIQQGSYGYTF
.	TRBV5-1	TRBJ2-3	.	TGCGCCAGCATTTCCCCGGGTGATACGCAGTATTTT	CASISPGDTQYF
TRBD1	TRBV4-1	TRBJ1-5	.	TGCGCCAGCAGCCAGCCCGACAGGGCGCAGCCCCAGCATTTT	CASSQPDRAQPQHF
.	TRBV15	TRBJ1-1	once	TGTGCTACCAGCAGAGACCCTAGGGGCAGGGCCCGGTTC	CATSRDPRGRARF
.	TRBV6-5	TRBJ2-7	.	TGTGCCAGCAGCCGCGGGACCGTTACCTACGAGCAGTACTTC	CASSRGTVTYEQYF
.	TRBV19	TRBJ2-7	.	TGTGCCAGTAGTATAGCAGGGGTAGGGACCTACGAGCAGTACTTC	CASSIAGVGTYEQYF
TRBD2	TRBV7-2	TRBJ2-7	few	TGTGCCAGCAGCTTAGCTGGTAGCGGGAGGGACTACGAGCAGTACTTC	CASSLAGSGRDYEQYF
.	TRBV3-1/TRBV3-2	TRBJ2-7	.	TGTGCCAGCAGCCAAGATAGGAGGGGAAGCTACGAGCAGTACTTC	CASSQDRRGSYEQYF
TRBD1	TRBV7-9	TRBJ2-1	once	TGTGCCAGCAGCTTAGTGGGACAGGGGCTGACGGGGCAAAATGAGCAGTTCTTC	CASSLVGQGLTGQNEQFF
.	TRBV5-1	TRBJ1-1	few	TGCGCCAGCAGCTTGGTGTTAACGGGAAACACTGAAGCTTTCTTT	CASSLVLTGNTEAFF
.	TRBV15	TRBJ2-3	.	TGTGCCACCAGCTACCGGCAGGGTGGCACAGATACGCAGTATTTT	CATSYRQGGTDTQYF
.	TRBV7-9	TRBJ1-4	once	TGTGCCAGCAGCTTAACAGGGAATGAAAAACTGTTTTTT	CASSLTGNEKLFF
.	TRBV18	TRBJ1-3	.	TGTGCCAGCTCACCAACGGCAGGGCCTGGAAACACCATATATTTT	CASSPTAGPGNTIYF
.	TRBV29-1	TRBJ1-2	.	TGCAGCGTTGATCGATCGGGGGGCATAGCCCAACGGAATGGCTACACCTTC	CSVDRSGGIAQRNGYTF
.	TRBV28	TRBJ1-5	few	TGTGCCAGCAGCTATAGCAATCAGCCCCAGCATTTT	CASSYSNQPQHF
.	TRBV19	TRBJ2-7	.	TGTGCCAGTAGTATAGCCGGCCGGGGCTCCTACGAGCAGTACTTC	CASSIAGRGSYEQYF
.	TRBV6-2/TRBV6-3	TRBJ1-1	.	TGTGCCAGCAGTTACGATGGGACAATGAACACTGAAGCTTTCTTT	CASSYDGTMNTEAFF
TRBD1	TRBV7-2	TRBJ2-1	.	TGTGCCAGCAGCTTAGAAGGAGGACAGGGGGCTATATTCGAGCAGTTCTTC	CASSLEGGQGAIFEQFF
.	TRBV12-3/TRBV12-4	TRBJ1-5	.	TGTGCCAGCAGTCCGCAGGGGAATCAGCCCCAGCATTTT	CASSPQGNQPQHF